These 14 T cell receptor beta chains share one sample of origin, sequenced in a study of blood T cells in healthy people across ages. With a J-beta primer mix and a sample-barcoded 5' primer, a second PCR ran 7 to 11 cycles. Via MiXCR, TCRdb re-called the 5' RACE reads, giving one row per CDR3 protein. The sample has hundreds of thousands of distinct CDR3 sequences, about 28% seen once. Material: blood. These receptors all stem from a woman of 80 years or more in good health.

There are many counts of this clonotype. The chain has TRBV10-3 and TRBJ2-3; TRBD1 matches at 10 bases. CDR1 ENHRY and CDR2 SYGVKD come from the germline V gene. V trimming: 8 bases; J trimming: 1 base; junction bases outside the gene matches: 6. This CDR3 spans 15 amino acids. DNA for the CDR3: TGTGCCATCGCCCGGGACAGGGGTGGCACAGATACGCAGTATTTT. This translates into CAIARDRGGTDTQYF.

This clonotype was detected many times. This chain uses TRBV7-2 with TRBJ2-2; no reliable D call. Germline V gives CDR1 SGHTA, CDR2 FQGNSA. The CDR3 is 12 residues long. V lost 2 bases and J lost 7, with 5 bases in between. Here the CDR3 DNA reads TGTGCCAGCAGCTTAAGAATCGGGGAGCTGTTTTTT. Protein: CASSLRIGELFF.

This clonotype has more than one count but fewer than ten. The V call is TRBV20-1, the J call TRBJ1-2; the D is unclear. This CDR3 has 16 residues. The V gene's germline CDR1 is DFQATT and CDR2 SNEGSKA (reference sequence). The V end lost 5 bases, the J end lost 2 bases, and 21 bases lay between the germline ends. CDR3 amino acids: CSAPPGRELGNYGYTF. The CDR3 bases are TGCAGTGCTCCTCCCGGACGCGAACTAGGGAACTATGGCTACACCTTC.

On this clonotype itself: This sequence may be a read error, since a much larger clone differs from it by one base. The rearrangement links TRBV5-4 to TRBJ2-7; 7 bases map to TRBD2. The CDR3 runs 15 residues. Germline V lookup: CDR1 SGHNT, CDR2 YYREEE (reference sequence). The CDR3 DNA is TGTGCCTGCAGCCCCGATGGGGGGGGCTCCTACGAGCAGTACTTC. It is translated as CACSPDGGGSYEQYF.

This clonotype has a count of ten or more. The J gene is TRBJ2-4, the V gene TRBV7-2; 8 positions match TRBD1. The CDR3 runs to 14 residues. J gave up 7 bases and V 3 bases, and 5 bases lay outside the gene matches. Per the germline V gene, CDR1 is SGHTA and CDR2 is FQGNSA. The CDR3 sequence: CASSFRQGMNIQYF. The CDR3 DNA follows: TGTGCCAGCAGCTTCCGACAGGGGATGAACATTCAGTACTTC.

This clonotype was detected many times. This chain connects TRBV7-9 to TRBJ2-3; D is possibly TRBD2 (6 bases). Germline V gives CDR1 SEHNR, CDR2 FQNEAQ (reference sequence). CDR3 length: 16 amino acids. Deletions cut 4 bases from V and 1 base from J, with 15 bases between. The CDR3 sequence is CASSSILGGGTDTQYF. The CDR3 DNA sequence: TGTGCCAGCAGCTCCATACTTGGAGGGGGCACAGATACGCAGTATTTT.

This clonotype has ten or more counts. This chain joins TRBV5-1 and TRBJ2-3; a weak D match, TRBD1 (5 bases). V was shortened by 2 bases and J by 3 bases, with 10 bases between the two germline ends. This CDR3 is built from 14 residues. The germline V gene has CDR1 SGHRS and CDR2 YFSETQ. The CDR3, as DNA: TGCGCCAGCAGCTTTGGGGCGCGAACAGATACGCAGTATTTT. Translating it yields CASSFGARTDTQYF.

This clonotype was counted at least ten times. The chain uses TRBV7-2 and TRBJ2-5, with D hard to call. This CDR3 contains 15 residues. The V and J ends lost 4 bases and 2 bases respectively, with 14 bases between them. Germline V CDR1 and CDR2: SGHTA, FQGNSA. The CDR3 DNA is TGTGCCAGCAGCTACATTTTCACGATTCAAGAGACCCAGTACTTC. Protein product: CASSYIFTIQETQYF.

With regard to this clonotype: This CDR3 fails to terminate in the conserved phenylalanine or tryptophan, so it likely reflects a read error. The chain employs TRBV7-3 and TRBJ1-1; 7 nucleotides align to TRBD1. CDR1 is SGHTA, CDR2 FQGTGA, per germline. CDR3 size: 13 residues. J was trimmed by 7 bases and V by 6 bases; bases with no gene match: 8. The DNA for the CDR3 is TGTGCCAGCAGTTCCCTAGGGGGCGGTGAAGCTTTCCTT. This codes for CASSSLGGGEAFL.

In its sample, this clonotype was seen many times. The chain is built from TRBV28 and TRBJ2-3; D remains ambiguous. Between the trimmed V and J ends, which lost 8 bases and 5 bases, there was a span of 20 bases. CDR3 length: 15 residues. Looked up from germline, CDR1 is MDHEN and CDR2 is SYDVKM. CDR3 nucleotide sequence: TGTGCCAGCGACGCCGCTACATTCACCTTAGATACGCAGTATTTT. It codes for CASDAATFTLDTQYF. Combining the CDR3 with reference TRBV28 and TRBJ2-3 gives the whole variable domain DVKVTQSSRYLVKRTGEKVFLECVQDMDHENMFWYRQDPGLGLRLIYFSYDVKMKEKGDIPEGYSVSREKKERFSLILESASTNQTSMYLCASDAATFTLDTQYFGPGTRLTVL.

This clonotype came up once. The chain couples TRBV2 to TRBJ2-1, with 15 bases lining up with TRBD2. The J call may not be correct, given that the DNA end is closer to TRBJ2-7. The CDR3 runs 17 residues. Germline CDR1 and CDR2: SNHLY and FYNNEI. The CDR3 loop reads CASTGTSGGSSYNEQYF. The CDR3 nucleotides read TGTGCCAGCACCGGGACTAGCGGGGGGAGCTCCTACAATGAGCAGTACTTC.

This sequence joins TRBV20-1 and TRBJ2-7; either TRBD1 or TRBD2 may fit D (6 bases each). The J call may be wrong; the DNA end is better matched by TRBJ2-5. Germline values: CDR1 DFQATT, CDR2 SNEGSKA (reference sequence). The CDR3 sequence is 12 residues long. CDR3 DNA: TGCAGTGCTGGAGGGGGGAAACGGACCCAGTACTTC. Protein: CSAGGGKRTQYF.

The CDR3 coding sequence is TGCAGTACTGGGGGGACTAGCGGGGGGTGGGATACGCAGTATTTT. Its protein is CSTGGTSGGWDTQYF. The chain couples TRBV20-1 to TRBJ2-3; 15 positions match TRBD2. CDR3 size: 15 residues. Germline loops: CDR1 DFQATT, CDR2 SNEGSKA (reference sequence). V gave up 8 bases and J gave up 6 bases; unmatched junction bases: 9.

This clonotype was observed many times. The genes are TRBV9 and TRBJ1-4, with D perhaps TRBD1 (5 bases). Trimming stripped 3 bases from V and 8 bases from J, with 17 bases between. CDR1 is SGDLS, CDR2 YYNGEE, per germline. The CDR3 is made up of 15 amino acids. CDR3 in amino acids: CASSAGTNNDEKLFF. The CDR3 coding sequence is TGTGCCAGCAGCGCCGGGACCAATAACGACGAAAAACTGTTTTTT.